The rows below give T cell receptor beta chains drawn from one sample of a study of sequential checkpoint blockade in melanoma. Using immunoSEQ multiplex PCR, the repertoire was profiled, and TCRdb retains in-frame clones only, with some absent. Among fewer than 2,000 clones listed, around 20% were seen once. Sequenced here: tumor tissue (inferred from file names), sampled from a patient given nivolumab and ipilimumab in sequence. The receptors stem from a human donor with melanoma. The conserved cysteine and the conserved F or W are not part of the CDR3 here.

CDR3 protein: ASSLRGMGEKLF
CDR3 length: 12
J gene: TRBJ1-4
V gene: TRBV5-1

CDR3 protein: ASARSGMESYEQY
CDR3 length: 13
J gene: TRBJ2-7
V gene: TRBV12-5

CDR3 protein: ASSLGSGREQY
CDR3 length: 11
J gene: TRBJ2-7
V gene: TRBV7-1

CDR3 protein: ASSLGGTGGRSEKLF
CDR3 length: 15
J gene: TRBJ1-4
V gene: TRBV11-1

CDR3 protein: ASREGLSYEQY
CDR3 length: 11
J gene: TRBJ2-7
V gene: TRBV6-8

CDR3 protein: ASSYLGQQYGYT
CDR3 length: 12
J gene: TRBJ1-2
V gene: TRBV6-8

CDR3 protein: ASTVDNTGELF
CDR3 length: 11
J gene: TRBJ2-2
V gene: TRBV6-8

CDR3 protein: ASSQGAGTEAF
CDR3 length: 11
J gene: TRBJ1-1
V gene: TRBV14

CDR3 protein: ASSRMMNYEQY
CDR3 length: 11
J gene: TRBJ2-7
V gene: TRBV19

CDR3 protein: ASSLVYRSNQPQH
CDR3 length: 13
J gene: TRBJ1-5
V gene: TRBV28

CDR3 protein: ASVGTGHSYEQY
CDR3 length: 12
J gene: TRBJ2-7
V gene: TRBV28

CDR3 protein: ASSQAARVDEKLF
CDR3 length: 13
J gene: TRBJ1-4
V gene: TRBV4-1

CDR3 protein: ATFRTGYNEQF
CDR3 length: 11
J gene: TRBJ2-1
V gene: TRBV28

CDR3 protein: ASSYPSFADTQY
CDR3 length: 12
J gene: TRBJ2-3
V gene: TRBV6-8

CDR3 protein: ASNRLRGDSDSGANVLT
CDR3 length: 17
J gene: TRBJ2-6
V gene: TRBV6-8

CDR3 protein: ASTIVGLNEQF
CDR3 length: 11
J gene: TRBJ2-1
V gene: TRBV28

CDR3 protein: ASSLGGTDNEKLF
CDR3 length: 13
J gene: TRBJ1-4
V gene: TRBV11-3

CDR3 protein: ASGQGFGTKNIQY
CDR3 length: 13
J gene: TRBJ2-4
V gene: TRBV11-3